The 23 T cell receptor beta chains below were found in one sample sequenced in a study of identical twins. TCRdb reprocessed the 5' RACE reads via MiXCR and lists one record per CDR3 protein. Of 1.5 million to 2 million distinct CDR3 sequences listed, around 33% are singletons. The sample consisted of cord blood. Receptors originate from a newborn girl in good health.

This sequence joins TRBV11-2 and TRBJ2-3; D call uncertain. The CDR3 sequence is 16 residues long. The germline V gene encodes CDR1 SGHAT and CDR2 FQNNGV. V lost 4 bases, J lost 4 bases, and 18 bases lay in between. The CDR3 protein is CASSSRVGQKADTQYF. The DNA for the CDR3 is TGTGCCAGCAGCTCTAGAGTAGGGCAGAAGGCAGATACGCAGTATTTT.

The chain joins TRBV6-1 to TRBJ2-5, with 7 positions matching TRBD1. The V segment lost 4 bases and the J segment 10 bases; nucleotides outside the gene matches: 3. This CDR3 contains 11 residues. The germline V gene encodes CDR1 MNHNS and CDR2 SASEGT. Written as DNA, the CDR3 is TGTGCCAGCAGTGTCCGACAGGGCCAGTACTTC. It yields the protein CASSVRQGQYF.

This clonotype turned up a few times. The chain couples TRBV4-2 to TRBJ2-3, with 7 bases lining up with TRBD2. The CDR3 has 17 amino acids. The V gene end was trimmed by 3 bases and the J gene end by 3 bases; junction bases not matched to a gene: 12. Germline CDR1 LGHNA, CDR2 YNFKEQ. CDR3 sequence: CASSQQPSGAETDTQYF. Here the CDR3 DNA reads TGTGCCAGCAGCCAGCAACCAAGCGGGGCAGAAACAGATACGCAGTATTTT.

V and J are TRBV6-6 and TRBJ2-5, with D perhaps TRBD2 (6 bases). Trimming took off 2 bases at V and 3 bases at J, with 16 bases between the two ends. CDR3 length equals 16 residues. Germline CDR1 and CDR2: MNHNY and SVGAGI (reference sequence). As DNA, the CDR3 is TGTGCCAGCAGTTACCGCCTGACTAGAAGCAAAGAGACCCAGTACTTC. Translation gives CASSYRLTRSKETQYF.

The chain is built from TRBV7-9 and TRBJ2-7; 7 nucleotides line up with TRBD2. The CDR3 consists of 16 residues. Looked up from germline, CDR1 is SEHNR and CDR2 is FQNEAQ (reference sequence). J was trimmed by 2 bases and V by 1 base; bases with no gene match: 8. The CDR3 DNA follows: TGTGCCAGCAGCTTAGTTGGGAGGGCGGGAGCCTACGAGCAGTACTTC. Amino acids: CASSLVGRAGAYEQYF. Filled out from reference TRBV7-9 and TRBJ2-7, the complete variable domain reads DTGVSQNPRHKITKRGQNVTFRCDPISEHNRLYWYRQTLGQGPEFLTYFQNEAQLEKSRLLSDRFSAERPKGSFSTLEIQRTEQGDSAMYLCASSLVGRAGAYEQYFGPGTRLTVT.

This clonotype was found a few times. The chain is built from TRBV10-2 and TRBJ2-1, with D possibly being TRBD1 or TRBD2 (6 bases each). CDR1 is WSHSY and CDR2 is SAAADI in the germline V gene. V was clipped by 0 bases and J by 6 bases, with 12 bases between them. There are 15 residues in the CDR3. The CDR3, as DNA: TGCGCCAGCAGTGAGTCGAGGGGGGCCGGCAATGAGCAGTTCTTC. It encodes CASSESRGAGNEQFF.

In its sample, this clonotype was seen a few times. The chain has TRBV5-1 and TRBJ2-3, with 10 positions matching TRBD2. The germline CDR1 and CDR2 sequences are SGHRS and YFSETQ. V shed 0 bases and J 3 bases; nucleotides not matched to a gene: 4. This CDR3 region has 16 residues. The CDR3 region has the DNA TGCGCCAGCAGCTTGGAACTAGCGGGAACGACAGATACGCAGTATTTT. It specifies CASSLELAGTTDTQYF.

CDR3 residues: CSVGEPAKNIQYF. The DNA for the CDR3 is TGCAGCGTGGGTGAGCCAGCCAAAAACATTCAGTACTTC. The V and J genes are TRBV29-1 and TRBJ2-4; D is undetermined. The germline gives CDR1 SQVTM, CDR2 ANQGSEA. Trimming stripped 6 bases from V and 0 bases from J, with 9 bases between. The CDR3 loop spans 13 amino acids.

The CDR3 sequence is CSVTVGSNSPLHF. CDR3 nucleotide sequence: TGCAGTGTTACTGTAGGGTCTAATTCACCCCTCCACTTT. V is TRBV20-1 and J is TRBJ1-6; D is undetermined. V was trimmed by 7 bases and J by 6 bases, leaving 13 bases between them. The germline CDR1 and CDR2 sequences are DFQATT and SNEGSKA (reference sequence). The CDR3 has 13 amino acids.

This clonotype has just a few counts. V gene TRBV5-1 combines with J gene TRBJ2-7; D is tentatively TRBD1 or TRBD2 (7 bases each). Germline values: CDR1 SGHRS, CDR2 YFSETQ. CDR3 length: 14 residues. Trimming removed 4 bases from V and 6 bases from J, with 17 bases in between. The CDR3 sequence is CASSQGGLLGEQYF. The CDR3 DNA sequence: TGCGCCAGCAGCCAGGGGGGGCTTTTGGGCGAGCAGTACTTC. Full variable domain (remainder filled in from reference TRBV5-1 and TRBJ2-7): KAGVTQTPRYLIKTRGQQVTLSCSPISGHRSVSWYQQTPGQGLQFLFEYFSETQRNKGNFPGRFSGRQFSNSRSEMNVSTLELGDSALYLCASSQGGLLGEQYFGPGTRLTVT.

This clonotype has only a few counts. V usage is TRBV5-1 and J usage is TRBJ1-2; maybe TRBD1 (5 bases). Trimming took off 2 bases at V and 4 bases at J, with 21 bases between the two ends. CDR1 is SGHRS and CDR2 is YFSETQ in the germline V gene. The CDR3 covers 17 residues. For the CDR3, the DNA is TGCGCCAGCAGCTTACCCGACAGCGGGCGCAACCTCTATGGCTACACCTTC. It codes for CASSLPDSGRNLYGYTF.

V and J are TRBV20-1 and TRBJ2-3; 8 bases fit TRBD1. V trimming: 7 bases; J trimming: 3 bases; junction bases outside the gene matches: 9. The CDR3 is 14 residues long. Germline-derived CDR1 and CDR2 are DFQATT and SNEGSKA (reference sequence). The CDR3 nucleotides are TGCAGTGGTCCCGGACAGGGTTGGACAGATACGCAGTATTTT. Its translation is CSGPGQGWTDTQYF.

V and J are TRBV7-2 and TRBJ2-1, with a weak D call TRBD1 (5 bases). CDR1 is SGHTA and CDR2 is FQGNSA in the germline V gene. This CDR3 region has 18 residues. Between the trimmed V and J ends, which lost 2 bases and 6 bases, there was a span of 23 bases. The CDR3 is CASSLWIRSRPQGNEQFF. Written as DNA, the CDR3 is TGTGCCAGCAGCTTATGGATTCGTTCTAGACCCCAGGGCAATGAGCAGTTCTTC.

The chain recombines TRBV6-5 with TRBJ1-1; D unresolved. The CDR3 sequence is 12 residues long. The V gene's germline CDR1 is MNHEY and CDR2 SVGAGI. V was cut by 2 bases and J by 4 bases, with 5 bases left in between. The chain's CDR3 is CASSYPSTEAFF. The CDR3 DNA sequence: TGTGCCAGCAGTTACCCGAGCACTGAAGCTTTCTTT.

This clonotype was detected a few times. The gene calls are TRBV28 and TRBJ2-1; D is unclear. V was trimmed by 6 bases and J by 1 base, leaving 10 bases between them. CDR3 length: 14 residues. Per germline, CDR1 MDHEN and CDR2 SYDVKM. The CDR3 loop is CASSTSVSYNEQFF. The CDR3 DNA sequence: TGTGCCAGCAGCACCAGCGTTTCCTACAATGAGCAGTTCTTC.

The genes are TRBV24-1 and TRBJ2-7, with D uncertain. The V gene's germline CDR1 is KGHDR and CDR2 SFDVKD. The CDR3 covers 10 residues. With 2 bases removed from V and 5 bases from J, the gap between germline ends came to 0 bases. CDR3 in DNA: TGTGCCACCAGTGATTACGAGCAGTACTTC. It encodes CATSDYEQYF.

The chain joins TRBV20-1 to TRBJ2-1; 9 bases line up with TRBD2. V was pared by 1 base and J by 6 bases, with 7 bases of the junction left unmatched. The CDR3 contains 15 residues. The V gene's germline CDR1 is DFQATT and CDR2 SNEGSKA (reference sequence). CDR3 DNA: TGCAGTGCTAGAGGGGCTAGCGGGGACCTCAATGAGCAGTTCTTC. Translated: CSARGASGDLNEQFF.

This rearrangement joins TRBV6-5 to TRBJ2-5, with D uncertain. CDR1 is MNHEY, CDR2 SVGAGI, per germline. V was trimmed by 6 bases and J by 5 bases, leaving 13 bases between them. CDR3 length equals 13 residues. The CDR3 DNA sequence: TGTGCCAGCAGAGGTGGAGTCTGGGAGACCCAGTACTTC. Residues: CASRGGVWETQYF.

The chain couples TRBV7-2 to TRBJ1-1; D is undetermined. CDR1 and CDR2 from the germline V gene are SGHTA and FQGNSA. V was clipped by 1 base and J by 4 bases, with 13 bases between them. The CDR3 covers 15 residues. The chain's CDR3 is CASSLGIRGGTEAFF. For the CDR3, the DNA is TGTGCCAGCAGCTTAGGTATACGGGGTGGCACTGAAGCTTTCTTT.

This clonotype showed up just a few times. The rearrangement joins TRBV9 to TRBJ1-2; 10 nucleotides align to TRBD1. Trimming cost V 3 bases and J 6 bases; bases outside gene matches: 11. The CDR3 is 16 amino acids. Per germline, CDR1 SGDLS and CDR2 YYNGEE. The CDR3 DNA reads as TGTGCCAGCAGCGGGGGCCGGGACAGGGGAAAGAATGGCTACACCTTC. Translated: CASSGGRDRGKNGYTF. Looking up the rest from reference TRBV9 and TRBJ1-2 gives the full variable domain: DSGVTQTPKHLITATGQRVTLRCSPRSGDLSVYWYQQSLDQGLQFLIQYYNGEERAKGNILERFSAQQFPDLHSELNLSSLELGDSALYFCASSGGRDRGKNGYTFGSGTRLTVV.

In this sample, this clonotype turned up a few times. The CDR3 nucleotides read TGTGCCACCAGCAGAGTTCCCTTCCGGGACACAGATACGCAGTATTTT. This encodes CATSRVPFRDTDTQYF. The gene calls are TRBV15 and TRBJ2-3; D is perhaps TRBD2 (5 bases). The CDR3 is 16 residues long. Germline V gene data show CDR1 as LNHNV and CDR2 as YYDKDF (reference sequence). Trimming left V 1 base short and J 2 bases short, with 13 bases between.

V usage is TRBV20-1 and J usage is TRBJ1-5; the D gene is possibly TRBD1 (6 bases). The CDR3 is made up of 15 amino acids. With 0 bases removed from V and 6 bases from J, the gap between germline ends came to 15 bases. Germline-derived CDR1 and CDR2 are DFQATT and SNEGSKA (reference sequence). CDR3 sequence reads: CSARDGGRAGQPQHF. CDR3 DNA: TGCAGTGCTAGAGATGGGGGGCGCGCAGGTCAGCCCCAGCATTTT.

This clonotype was counted between two and nine times. The chain is built from TRBV6-5 and TRBJ2-7; 11 bases align to TRBD2. The germline gives CDR1 MNHEY, CDR2 SVGAGI. J lost 2 bases, V lost 2 bases, and 2 bases had no gene match. The CDR3 covers 15 residues. The DNA of the CDR3 is TGTGCCAGCAGTTACATAGCGGGAGGGCCCTACGAGCAGTACTTC. Its translation is CASSYIAGGPYEQYF.